The 3 T cell receptor beta chains below all came from one sample that was sequenced in a study of lymphopenia after photon versus proton radiotherapy. Assay used: immunoSEQ multiplex PCR; TCRdb lists only in-frame clones, some missing. The table lists approximately 40,000 clones, approximately 86% of them singletons. Sequenced here: peripheral blood, sampled from a patient treated with proton-based radiotherapy. Every receptor here comes from a woman between 70 and 85 years old with pancreatic cancer. Some clones in this sample may be carry-over from other donors' samples.

This clone has a single count. V is TRBV5-6 and J is TRBJ1-2; 9 nucleotides align to TRBD1. The junction had 5 bases not matched to a gene; V was cut back by 0 bases and J by 5 bases. This CDR3 has 15 residues. CDR1 is SGHDT and CDR2 is YYEEEE in the germline V gene. Written as DNA, the CDR3 is TGTGCCAGCAGCTTGGAAGACAGGGGGAGGTATGGCTACACCTTC. It specifies CASSLEDRGRYGYTF.

The chain carries TRBV7-9 and TRBJ1-1, with D possibly TRBD1 on 5 matching bases. CDR1 is SEHNR, CDR2 FQNEAQ, per germline (reference sequence). This CDR3 is built from 16 residues. The germline V and J ends were trimmed by 5 bases and 6 bases, with 22 bases remaining between them. CDR3 sequence: CASSGQGGVEGSEAFF. The CDR3 nucleotides are TGTGCCAGCAGCGGGCAGGGTGGGGTGGAAGGTTCTGAAGCTTTCTTT.

This clone has just a few counts. This chain uses TRBV28 with TRBJ1-1; TRBD1 aligns across 9 bases. This CDR3 is built from 16 residues. The V and J ends lost 5 bases and 3 bases, in that order; junction bases with no gene match: 10. The germline V gene has CDR1 MDHEN and CDR2 SYDVKM. Written as DNA, the CDR3 is TGTGCCAGCAGTCATGGCCGGGACAGGGTGTACACTGAAGCTTTCTTT. It yields the protein CASSHGRDRVYTEAFF.